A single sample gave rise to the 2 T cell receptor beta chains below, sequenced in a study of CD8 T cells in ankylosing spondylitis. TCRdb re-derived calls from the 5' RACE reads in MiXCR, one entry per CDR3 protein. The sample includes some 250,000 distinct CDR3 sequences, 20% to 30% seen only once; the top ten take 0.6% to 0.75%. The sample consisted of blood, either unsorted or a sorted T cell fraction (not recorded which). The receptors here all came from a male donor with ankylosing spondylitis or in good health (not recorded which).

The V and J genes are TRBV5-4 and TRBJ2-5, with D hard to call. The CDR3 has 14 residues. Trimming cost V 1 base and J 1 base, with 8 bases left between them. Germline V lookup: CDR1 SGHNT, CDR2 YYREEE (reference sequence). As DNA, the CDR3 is TGTGCCAGCAGCTTGAGTGTAGGCCAAGAGACCCAGTACTTC. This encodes CASSLSVGQETQYF.

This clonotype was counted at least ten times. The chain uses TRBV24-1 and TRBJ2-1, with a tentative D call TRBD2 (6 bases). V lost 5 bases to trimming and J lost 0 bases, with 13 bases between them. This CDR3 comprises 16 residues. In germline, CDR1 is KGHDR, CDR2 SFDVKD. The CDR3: CATSVGGQTSYNEQFF. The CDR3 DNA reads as TGTGCCACCAGTGTGGGAGGCCAGACCTCCTACAATGAGCAGTTCTTC.